This TCR beta chain emerged from a study of identical twins. Findings and limits, study-wide: Excess low generation probability was seen in twin-shared out-of-frame alpha sequences. There were fewer insertions in abundant cord blood beta clonotypes, but memory repertoires showed no such pattern.

Through template switching, a universal primer site was introduced, and the cDNA contained unique molecular identifiers. TCRdb ran MiXCR on the 5' RACE reads and lists one entry per CDR3 protein. The repertoire consists of about 920,000 distinct CDR3 sequences, with around an eighth occurring once and the leading ten covering around 1.5%. The V end lost 3 bases, the J end lost 2 bases, and 6 bases lay between the germline ends. The CDR3 spans 13 residues. The V gene's germline CDR1 is KGHDR and CDR2 SFDVKD. This clonotype was recorded a few times. The antigen is unknown. Another study also made use of these data, one on yellow fever vaccine responses in identical twins.

The receptor's source is a woman under 30 in good health. The rearrangement uses TRBV24-1 and TRBJ1-2, with D uncertain. Sample: PBMCs. The chain's CDR3 is CATSDTLNYGYTF. In nucleotides, the CDR3 is TGTGCCACCAGTGATACGCTAAACTATGGCTACACCTTC.